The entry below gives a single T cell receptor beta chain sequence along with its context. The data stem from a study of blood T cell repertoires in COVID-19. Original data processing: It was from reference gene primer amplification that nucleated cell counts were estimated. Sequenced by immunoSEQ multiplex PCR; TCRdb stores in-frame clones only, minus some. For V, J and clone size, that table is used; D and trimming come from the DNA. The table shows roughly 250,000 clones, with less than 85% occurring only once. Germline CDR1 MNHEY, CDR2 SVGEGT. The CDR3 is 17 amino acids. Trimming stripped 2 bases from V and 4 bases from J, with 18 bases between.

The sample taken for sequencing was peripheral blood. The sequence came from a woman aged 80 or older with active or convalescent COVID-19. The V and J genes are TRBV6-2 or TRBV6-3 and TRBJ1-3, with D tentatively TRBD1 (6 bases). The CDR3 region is CASSYREPQGAGNTIYF. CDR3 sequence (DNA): TGTGCCAGCAGTTACAGAGAACCACAGGGAGCCGGAAACACCATATATTTT.